The clone carrying this TCR beta chain has just one count. The data derive from a study of Ad26.COV2.S vaccination and SARS-CoV-2 variants. The protocol was immunoSEQ multiplex PCR, while the TCRdb copy is restricted to in-frame clones and leaves out a portion. The data show approximately 300,000 clones, approximately 80% seen once. Documented treatment: about 20 received Ad26.COV2.S at low or high dose, single or two shots; roughly five received placebo; per-sample allocation not given. After the first vaccine or placebo injection, samples were drawn on day 63. The germline V gene encodes CDR1 SGHTS and CDR2 YDEGEE. This CDR3 region has 14 residues. J was trimmed by 6 bases and V by 4 bases; bases with no gene match: 7.

This receptor was identified in a person aged 18-65 years who received the Ad26.COV2.S COVID-19 vaccine or a placebo. The chain employs TRBV5-8 and TRBJ1-1; TRBD1 aligns across 9 bases. The specimen comprised peripheral blood, sampled in a trial of Ad26.COV2.S vaccine versus placebo. The CDR3 nucleotides are TGTGCCAGCAGCCGGGGACAGGGTTATCCTGAAGCTTTCTTT. It yields the protein CASSRGQGYPEAFF.